The rows below give T cell receptor beta chains drawn from one sample of a study of T cells in Graves' hyperthyroidism and ophthalmopathy. TCRdb re-called the multiplex PCR reads through MiXCR, storing one row per CDR3 protein. The repertoire holds about 480,000 distinct CDR3 sequences, approximately 15% seen once, with 17% in the top ten. Specimen: blood. Receptor source: a young woman with Graves' hyperthyroidism. CDR3s leave out the opening cysteine and the closing phenylalanine or tryptophan. D genes are given only for firm matches.

j_call cdr3_length d_call v_call cdr3_aa
TRBJ1-6 12 TRBD1 TRBV20-1 SASDRVGNSPLH
TRBJ2-7 10 - TRBV11-3 ASSGATYEQY
TRBJ2-5 16 - TRBV7-9 ASSTEARGGRLQETQY
TRBJ2-3 14 - TRBV24-1 ATSDLHRGGTDTQY
TRBJ2-5 11 TRBD2 TRBV2 ASSVAGEGKLY
TRBJ2-2 11 - TRBV3-1 ASSHLNTGELF
TRBJ2-5 12 - TRBV5-1 ASSLGTNQETQY
TRBJ1-3 12 - TRBV6-6 ASSYRNSGNTIY
TRBJ2-1 12 TRBD2 TRBV29-1 STRTSGSYNEQF
TRBJ2-1 13 - TRBV11-3 ASSLEPDSYNEQF
TRBJ2-3 10 - TRBV2 ASRPLQDTQY